The present TCR beta chain was sequenced within a study of blood T cell repertoires in COVID-19. Study at large: Sites in the United States, Italy and Spain provided acute and convalescent COVID-19 samples. Nucleic acid was either cDNA or gDNA, and it came from T cells, B-cell-depleted T cells, or PBMCs.

Original data processing: Nucleated cell counts were estimated from reference gene primer amplification. The method was immunoSEQ multiplex PCR; TCRdb's version includes in-frame clones alone and lacks a portion of them. V and J calls and clone size are copied from that table; D and trimming were computed from the DNA. The data hold under 300,000 clones, with more than 75% observed a single time. V lost 2 bases and J lost 4, with 12 bases in between. The CDR3 is 13 residues long. Germline V CDR1 and CDR2: GTSNPN, SVGIG (reference sequence). Specimen: peripheral blood. The chain recombines TRBV30 with TRBJ2-7, with D maybe TRBD2 (6 bases). The TCR originated in a woman aged 60 to 75 with active or convalescent COVID-19. The CDR3 region has the DNA TGTGCCTGGAGTTCGGGACTGGGTTACGAGCAGTACTTC. Translated, it gives CAWSSGLGYEQYF.